This TCR beta chain came from a study of CD8+ T cells in alopecia areata. Study at large: Among treated patients, severity was scored by affected scalp area percentage.

cDNA serving as the sequencing template came from extracted, reverse transcribed RNA. The data were produced by immunoSEQ multiplex PCR, yet TCRdb's version contains in-frame clones alone and is incomplete. Of around 200,000 clones in the sample, 58% were seen once. Sample treatment: oral pan-JAK inhibitor, 5-10 mg twice daily. This sequence was found in a human donor with alopecia areata. The sample consisted of CD8+ T cells sorted from blood, taken at week 24, from a patient treated with tofacitinib.

CDR3 residues: CASSQETGQGWDNPLNSPLHF. CDR3 DNA sequence: TGTGCCAGCAGCCAAGAGACGGGACAGGGATGGGATAATCCATTGAATTCACCCCTCCACTTT. The chain is built from TRBV14 and TRBJ1-6; 9 nucleotides line up with TRBD1. CDR1 and CDR2 from the germline V gene are SGHDN and FVKESK. The CDR3 runs to 21 residues. Trimming cost V 0 bases and J 7 bases; bases outside gene matches: 19.